The 6 T cell receptor beta chains listed next were all sequenced from one sample in a study of glioma-infiltrating T cells after dendritic cell vaccination. The repertoire was sequenced with immunoSEQ multiplex PCR; TCRdb's copy has only in-frame clones and lacks some. Among about 87,000 clones listed, about 90% were seen once. The sample consisted of blood, taken before dendritic cell vaccination. Receptors originate from a human donor with glioblastoma.

The table lists this clone with a few counts. J is TRBJ1-4 and V is TRBV2; 9 nucleotides match TRBD1. CDR1 SNHLY and CDR2 FYNNEI come from the germline V gene. Trimming at V came to 6 bases and at J to 6 bases, leaving 2 bases not matched to a gene. The CDR3 sequence is 13 residues long. The CDR3 bases are TGTGCCAGCAGCCGGGACAGGGATGAAAAACTGTTTTTT. The encoded protein is CASSRDRDEKLFF. The full variable domain, its missing parts supplied by reference TRBV2 and TRBJ1-4, is EPEVTQTPSHQVTQMGQEVILRCVPISNHLYFYWYRQILGQKVEFLVSFYNNEISEKSEIFDDQFSVERPDGSNFTLKIRSTKLEDSAMYFCASSRDRDEKLFFGSGTQLSVL.

V usage is TRBV4-2 and J usage is TRBJ2-3; 7 nucleotides line up with TRBD2. The CDR3 spans 13 residues. V shed 10 bases and J 6 bases; nucleotides not matched to a gene: 10. The V gene's germline CDR1 is LGHNA and CDR2 YNFKEQ. The CDR3 coding sequence is TGTGCCACCACTGGGAGGGTGGCGGATACGCAGTATTTT. Its translation: CATTGRVADTQYF.

This clone was picked up one time. For the CDR3, the DNA is TGTGCCAGTAGTATCGTCGATACGCAGTATTTT. This gives the protein CASSIVDTQYF. This chain uses TRBV19 with TRBJ2-3; no reliable D call. V shed 3 bases and J shed 6 bases, with 4 bases lying between them. Germline CDR1 and CDR2: LNHDA and SQIVND (reference sequence). CDR3 length: 11 amino acids. Supplemented by reference TRBV19 and TRBJ2-3, the full variable domain reads DGGITQSPKYLFRKEGQNVTLSCEQNLNHDAMYWYRQDPGQGLRLIYYSQIVNDFQKGDIAEGYSVSREKKESFPLTVTSAQKNPTAFYLCASSIVDTQYFGPGTRLTVL.

The rearrangement uses TRBV20-1 and TRBJ2-7, with D possibly TRBD2 on 5 matching bases. The V end lost 2 bases, the J end lost 5 bases, and 7 bases lay between the germline ends. In germline, CDR1 is DFQATT, CDR2 SNEGSKA (reference sequence). This CDR3 comprises 11 residues. The CDR3 is CSARLEDEQYF. In DNA form, the CDR3 reads TGCAGTGCTAGACTGGAGGACGAGCAGTACTTC.

The J gene is TRBJ2-7, the V gene TRBV19, with 8 bases lining up with TRBD2. There are 14 residues in the CDR3. Germline V gene lookup returns CDR1 LNHDA and CDR2 SQIVND (reference sequence). V was clipped by 3 bases and J by 2 bases; unmatched bases: 3. The CDR3 loop reads CASSMLAGPYEQYF. The DNA for the CDR3 is TGTGCCAGTAGTATGCTAGCGGGCCCCTACGAGCAGTACTTC.

The chain couples TRBV7-6 to TRBJ2-7; 8 bases are a match to TRBD2. Germline V lookup: CDR1 SGHVS, CDR2 FNYEAQ. The J segment lost 5 bases and the V segment lost 0 bases, leaving 6 bases of the junction unmatched. The CDR3 consists of 15 residues. In nucleotides, the CDR3 is TGTGCCAGCAGCTTAGCAGGGACTAGAGGGAACGAGCAGTACTTC. It yields the protein CASSLAGTRGNEQYF.